The rows below give T cell receptor beta chains drawn from one sample of a study of blood T cell repertoires in COVID-19. TCRdb's copy holds only in-frame clones and misses some; the assay was immunoSEQ multiplex PCR. The table has approximately 250,000 clones, about 88% seen once. The sequenced sample consisted of peripheral blood. These receptors originate from a man aged 35-49 years with acute or convalescent COVID-19. Both conserved end residues are part of each CDR3. Each record gives: CDR3 DNA, CDR3 protein, clone size, V gene, D gene, J gene. A D gene is named only where the DNA matches it firmly. Some rows mark clone size as missing; the rest say once, few, many or name a class of expanded clone.

cdr3_nt: TGCGCCAGCAGCTTGGCCGGACAGGGTAGTCAGCCCCAGCATTTT
cdr3_aa: CASSLAGQGSQPQHF
clone_size: .
v_call: TRBV5-1
d_call: TRBD1
j_call: TRBJ1-5

cdr3_nt: TGTGCCAGCTCACTTGTCAGGGATTACTATGGCTACACCTTC
cdr3_aa: CASSLVRDYYGYTF
clone_size: .
v_call: TRBV18
d_call: .
j_call: TRBJ1-2

cdr3_nt: TGTGCCAGCAGCCTTGAGGACAGGGCGTATGGCTACACCTTC
cdr3_aa: CASSLEDRAYGYTF
clone_size: .
v_call: TRBV3-1/TRBV3-2
d_call: TRBD1
j_call: TRBJ1-2

cdr3_nt: TGTGCCATCAGGGAACAAATGACAGGGAGAAATGGCTACACCTTC
cdr3_aa: CAIREQMTGRNGYTF
clone_size: once
v_call: TRBV10-3
d_call: TRBD1
j_call: TRBJ1-2

cdr3_nt: TGTGCCAGCAGCGCAAGCGTCCTGACAGGCACTACTGAAGCTTTCTTT
cdr3_aa: CASSASVLTGTTEAFF
clone_size: once
v_call: TRBV5-4
d_call: .
j_call: TRBJ1-1

cdr3_nt: TGTGCCACCAACAGGGGAGGTGGAGATACGCAGTATTTT
cdr3_aa: CATNRGGGDTQYF
clone_size: once
v_call: TRBV19
d_call: .
j_call: TRBJ2-3

cdr3_nt: TGCGCCAGCAGTGAATTGGGGCCCGGGGAGCTGTTTTTT
cdr3_aa: CASSELGPGELFF
clone_size: .
v_call: TRBV10-2
d_call: .
j_call: TRBJ2-2

cdr3_nt: TGTGCCAGCAGCTTGGTTAGAGCCGAATATGGCTACACCTTC
cdr3_aa: CASSLVRAEYGYTF
clone_size: .
v_call: TRBV5-6
d_call: .
j_call: TRBJ1-2

cdr3_nt: TGTGCCAGCAGCTCAGGGGGACTAGGGGAGACCCAGTACTTC
cdr3_aa: CASSSGGLGETQYF
clone_size: .
v_call: TRBV7-3
d_call: .
j_call: TRBJ2-5

cdr3_nt: TGTGCCAGCAGTGTTTTTCCAAGCCGCGGCGGAAACACCATATATTTT
cdr3_aa: CASSVFPSRGGNTIYF
clone_size: .
v_call: TRBV28
d_call: .
j_call: TRBJ1-3

cdr3_nt: TGTGCCAGCAACTACCAGGGGAGCGGCAATCAGCCCCAGCATTTT
cdr3_aa: CASNYQGSGNQPQHF
clone_size: .
v_call: TRBV19
d_call: .
j_call: TRBJ1-5

cdr3_nt: TGTGCCAGCAGGCTGACAGGGGAGAATTCACCCCTCCACTTT
cdr3_aa: CASRLTGENSPLHF
clone_size: .
v_call: TRBV7-9
d_call: TRBD1
j_call: TRBJ1-6

cdr3_nt: TGTGCCAGCAGCTTAACGGGGGGGATATCTCCCTATGGCTACACCTTC
cdr3_aa: CASSLTGGISPYGYTF
clone_size: once
v_call: TRBV11-2
d_call: .
j_call: TRBJ1-2

cdr3_nt: TGTGCCAGCAGCTCGGTCCGCTTCACAGATACGCAGTATTTT
cdr3_aa: CASSSVRFTDTQYF
clone_size: .
v_call: TRBV5-8
d_call: .
j_call: TRBJ2-3

cdr3_nt: TGTGCCAGCAGCTTAGAGGCGGGGGCTAATGAGCAGTTCTTC
cdr3_aa: CASSLEAGANEQFF
clone_size: few
v_call: TRBV13
d_call: .
j_call: TRBJ2-1

cdr3_nt: TGTGCCAGCAGTGAAAGACTAGCGGGGGGGCATGAGCAGTTCTTC
cdr3_aa: CASSERLAGGHEQFF
clone_size: .
v_call: TRBV9
d_call: TRBD2
j_call: TRBJ2-1

cdr3_nt: TGTGCCAGCAGTGTGAACAGGGGGCCCTACGAGCAGTACTTC
cdr3_aa: CASSVNRGPYEQYF
clone_size: once
v_call: TRBV2
d_call: TRBD1
j_call: TRBJ2-7

cdr3_nt: TGTGCCAGCAGTGCGCCTCTAAAGGAAGCGAACTATGGCTACACCTTC
cdr3_aa: CASSAPLKEANYGYTF
clone_size: .
v_call: TRBV25-1
d_call: .
j_call: TRBJ1-2

cdr3_nt: TGTGCCAGCAGGTTCGGGGGGACATATTATGGCTACACCTTC
cdr3_aa: CASRFGGTYYGYTF
clone_size: .
v_call: TRBV27
d_call: .
j_call: TRBJ1-2

cdr3_nt: TGCGCCAGCAGCCCACGGTCCTTCCCGAAGGGGGCCCAGTACTTC
cdr3_aa: CASSPRSFPKGAQYF
clone_size: .
v_call: TRBV4-1
d_call: .
j_call: TRBJ2-5

cdr3_nt: TGTGCCATCAGCGAACGGACAGGGTTAGGCTACACCTTC
cdr3_aa: CAISERTGLGYTF
clone_size: .
v_call: TRBV10-3
d_call: TRBD1
j_call: TRBJ1-2

cdr3_nt: TGTGCCACCAGCCCACCGACTTTGAACACCGGGGAGCTGTTTTTT
cdr3_aa: CATSPPTLNTGELFF
clone_size: .
v_call: TRBV15
d_call: .
j_call: TRBJ2-2

cdr3_nt: TGCGCCAGCAGCGCGGCCCTCCCGGGGGGTGGAGGTGAAAAACTGTTTTTT
cdr3_aa: CASSAALPGGGGEKLFF
clone_size: few
v_call: TRBV5-1
d_call: .
j_call: TRBJ1-4

cdr3_nt: TGTGCCAGCTTTTTGGGGGGATCATCTGAAGCTTTCTTT
cdr3_aa: CASFLGGSSEAFF
clone_size: .
v_call: TRBV21-1
d_call: .
j_call: TRBJ1-1

cdr3_nt: TGTGCCAGCAGCCAGAAACAGACTGAAGCTTTCTTT
cdr3_aa: CASSQKQTEAFF
clone_size: .
v_call: TRBV3-1/TRBV3-2
d_call: .
j_call: TRBJ1-1

cdr3_nt: TGTGCCAGTAGTATTGGGACAGGGGGCGCCGAGATCTATGGCTACACCTTC
cdr3_aa: CASSIGTGGAEIYGYTF
clone_size: once
v_call: TRBV19
d_call: TRBD1
j_call: TRBJ1-2

cdr3_nt: TGTGCCAGCAGCCCCTACGGGGGGAGCACAGATACGCAGTATTTT
cdr3_aa: CASSPYGGSTDTQYF
clone_size: .
v_call: TRBV5-4
d_call: TRBD2
j_call: TRBJ2-3

cdr3_nt: TGTGCCAGCAGCTTAGGGCCGGGGGGCACTGAAGCTTTCTTT
cdr3_aa: CASSLGPGGTEAFF
clone_size: .
v_call: TRBV9
d_call: .
j_call: TRBJ1-1

cdr3_nt: TGCAGCGTTGAAGTCAGGGGCGAGCAGTACTTC
cdr3_aa: CSVEVRGEQYF
clone_size: .
v_call: TRBV29-1
d_call: .
j_call: TRBJ2-7

cdr3_nt: TGTGCCAGCTCACCACGGGCTACCCAAAACACCGGGGAGCTGTTTTTT
cdr3_aa: CASSPRATQNTGELFF
clone_size: .
v_call: TRBV18
d_call: .
j_call: TRBJ2-2

cdr3_nt: TGCGCCAGCAGGCCAGCTAACTATGGCTACACCTTC
cdr3_aa: CASRPANYGYTF
clone_size: .
v_call: TRBV5-1
d_call: .
j_call: TRBJ1-2

cdr3_nt: TGTGCCAGCAGCCACGGACTAGCGGGGGCCAGGGGATTTGAGCAGTTCTTC
cdr3_aa: CASSHGLAGARGFEQFF
clone_size: once
v_call: TRBV3-1/TRBV3-2
d_call: TRBD2
j_call: TRBJ2-1

cdr3_nt: TGCAGCGTTGGAGGAGTGGGGAACACCGGGGAGCTGTTTTTT
cdr3_aa: CSVGGVGNTGELFF
clone_size: .
v_call: TRBV29-1
d_call: .
j_call: TRBJ2-2

cdr3_nt: TGTGCTTCGACTAGCGGGGGGGCCCTGCCAGATACGCAGTATTTT
cdr3_aa: CASTSGGALPDTQYF
clone_size: .
v_call: TRBV28
d_call: TRBD2
j_call: TRBJ2-3

cdr3_nt: TGTGCCAGCAGCATAGCCAATGAGCAGTTCTTC
cdr3_aa: CASSIANEQFF
clone_size: .
v_call: TRBV5-8
d_call: .
j_call: TRBJ2-1

cdr3_nt: TGTGCCAGCAGTGCTCGTCCACTTTCAGGGACAAAGTTGGGCGAGCAGTACTTC
cdr3_aa: CASSARPLSGTKLGEQYF
clone_size: .
v_call: TRBV9
d_call: .
j_call: TRBJ2-7

cdr3_nt: TGTGCCACCAGCAGAGCGGACAGTTTATCCTACGAGCAGTACTTC
cdr3_aa: CATSRADSLSYEQYF
clone_size: .
v_call: TRBV15
d_call: .
j_call: TRBJ2-7

cdr3_nt: TGTGCCAGTAGTACATCCAGACAAGGACAGGGGAGGGGGGAGCTGTTTTTT
cdr3_aa: CASSTSRQGQGRGELFF
clone_size: .
v_call: TRBV19
d_call: TRBD1
j_call: TRBJ2-2

cdr3_nt: TGTGCCAGCAGTTACAGATCAAGCGGGGACCGAAAGACCCAGTACTTC
cdr3_aa: CASSYRSSGDRKTQYF
clone_size: .
v_call: TRBV6-8
d_call: TRBD2
j_call: TRBJ2-5

cdr3_nt: TGTGCCAGCAGCCCCCGGGGGGTCGGGGTGGATGAGCAGTTCTTC
cdr3_aa: CASSPRGVGVDEQFF
clone_size: .
v_call: TRBV3-1/TRBV3-2
d_call: TRBD2
j_call: TRBJ2-1

cdr3_nt: TGTGCCAGCGATAGGACGGGAGGGACTGAAGCTTTCTTT
cdr3_aa: CASDRTGGTEAFF
clone_size: .
v_call: TRBV2
d_call: .
j_call: TRBJ1-1

cdr3_nt: TGTGCCAGCAGCCTGTTACAGGGCGCTACTGAAGCTTTCTTT
cdr3_aa: CASSLLQGATEAFF
clone_size: .
v_call: TRBV7-2
d_call: .
j_call: TRBJ1-1

cdr3_nt: TGTGCCAGCACCCCCAGCAGGGGCATAGTCTATGGCTACACCTTC
cdr3_aa: CASTPSRGIVYGYTF
clone_size: .
v_call: TRBV7-9
d_call: .
j_call: TRBJ1-2

cdr3_nt: TGTGCCAGCAGCTTTCAGGGAGGTTCGTCCTACGAGCAGTACTTC
cdr3_aa: CASSFQGGSSYEQYF
clone_size: .
v_call: TRBV7-2
d_call: .
j_call: TRBJ2-7

cdr3_nt: TGTGCCACAGGAGGGGCTGGAAACACCATATATTTT
cdr3_aa: CATGGAGNTIYF
clone_size: .
v_call: TRBV9
d_call: .
j_call: TRBJ1-3

cdr3_nt: TGTGCCAGCAGTCCACTAACGGGGTATGGCTACACCTTC
cdr3_aa: CASSPLTGYGYTF
clone_size: .
v_call: TRBV28
d_call: .
j_call: TRBJ1-2

cdr3_nt: TGTGCCAGCAGCGTAGCTGTCCGGCTAGCGGGGGACTACAATGAGCAGTTCTTC
cdr3_aa: CASSVAVRLAGDYNEQFF
clone_size: .
v_call: TRBV9
d_call: TRBD2
j_call: TRBJ2-1

cdr3_nt: TGTGCCAGCAGCCCCGGGGGGAGCGGGGACATATCTTATGGCTACACCTTC
cdr3_aa: CASSPGGSGDISYGYTF
clone_size: .
v_call: TRBV28
d_call: .
j_call: TRBJ1-2

cdr3_nt: TGTGCCAGCACCGCGACAGGGTATGCTGAAGCTTTCTTT
cdr3_aa: CASTATGYAEAFF
clone_size: .
v_call: TRBV25-1
d_call: TRBD1
j_call: TRBJ1-1

cdr3_nt: TGTGCCAGCAGTGCCGCCGGGACTAGCGTTATAGCCGGGGAGCTGTTTTTT
cdr3_aa: CASSAAGTSVIAGELFF
clone_size: .
v_call: TRBV28
d_call: TRBD2
j_call: TRBJ2-2

cdr3_nt: TGTGCCAGCAGCCTAGTCTCGACAGGTACTGGAAACACCATATATTTT
cdr3_aa: CASSLVSTGTGNTIYF
clone_size: .
v_call: TRBV7-2
d_call: .
j_call: TRBJ1-3

cdr3_nt: TGCGCCAGCAGCTTGGCCCGACTAAAGACAGGGGTAGGGGACGAGCAGTACTTC
cdr3_aa: CASSLARLKTGVGDEQYF
clone_size: once
v_call: TRBV5-1
d_call: TRBD1
j_call: TRBJ2-7

cdr3_nt: TGTGCCAGCAGCTCAACCCCGGGACAGCCCTATGGCTACACCTTC
cdr3_aa: CASSSTPGQPYGYTF
clone_size: .
v_call: TRBV5-4
d_call: TRBD1
j_call: TRBJ1-2

cdr3_nt: TGTGCCAGTAGTTCCAGGGACATGAACACTGAAGCTTTCTTT
cdr3_aa: CASSSRDMNTEAFF
clone_size: .
v_call: TRBV19
d_call: .
j_call: TRBJ1-1

cdr3_nt: TGTGCCAGCATTTCGGACAGAAGAAACACTGAAGCTTTCTTT
cdr3_aa: CASISDRRNTEAFF
clone_size: .
v_call: TRBV2
d_call: .
j_call: TRBJ1-1

cdr3_nt: TGTGCCAGCAGCTTGGGACTTATCACAGATACGCAGTATTTT
cdr3_aa: CASSLGLITDTQYF
clone_size: .
v_call: TRBV28
d_call: .
j_call: TRBJ2-3

cdr3_nt: TGTGCCAGCAGTTTCGGGTTTCAGCCCCAGCATTTT
cdr3_aa: CASSFGFQPQHF
clone_size: .
v_call: TRBV12-3/TRBV12-4
d_call: .
j_call: TRBJ1-5

cdr3_nt: TGTGCCAGCAGCAAAGAGGGGACAGGGGTATCCAATGAGCAGTTCTTC
cdr3_aa: CASSKEGTGVSNEQFF
clone_size: .
v_call: TRBV21-1
d_call: .
j_call: TRBJ2-1

cdr3_nt: TGTGCCAGCAGCTTTTCGGGACAGTGGTTGTATTTT
cdr3_aa: CASSFSGQWLYF
clone_size: .
v_call: TRBV7-9
d_call: TRBD1
j_call: TRBJ1-3